Sequencing of this T cell receptor beta chain was carried out in a study of blood T cell repertoires in COVID-19. In the study overall: The United States, Italy and Spain were the sources of the acute and convalescent COVID-19 samples. PBMCs, B-cell-depleted T cells, or T cells were the source of the cDNA or gDNA that made up the material.

The CDR3 totals 9 residues. Germline lookup yields CDR1 GTSNPN and CDR2 SVGIG (reference sequence). V was pared by 2 bases and J by 15 bases, with 8 bases between. Original analysis: From reference gene primer amplification, estimates of nucleated cell counts were derived. Repertoires were generated with immunoSEQ multiplex PCR, while TCRdb's copy carries only in-frame clones and drops some. That table furnishes V, J and clone size, whereas the DNA furnished D and trimming. This sample yields about 200,000 clones, of which approximately 86% are seen a single time; 3% belongs to the top ten. The chain recombines TRBV30 with TRBJ2-1, with no clear D. This TCR was sampled from a man aged 60 to 69 with acute or convalescent COVID-19. Source material: peripheral blood. In DNA form, the CDR3 reads TGTGCCTGGAGTCCCCCCCTGTTCTTC. Translation: CAWSPPLFF.